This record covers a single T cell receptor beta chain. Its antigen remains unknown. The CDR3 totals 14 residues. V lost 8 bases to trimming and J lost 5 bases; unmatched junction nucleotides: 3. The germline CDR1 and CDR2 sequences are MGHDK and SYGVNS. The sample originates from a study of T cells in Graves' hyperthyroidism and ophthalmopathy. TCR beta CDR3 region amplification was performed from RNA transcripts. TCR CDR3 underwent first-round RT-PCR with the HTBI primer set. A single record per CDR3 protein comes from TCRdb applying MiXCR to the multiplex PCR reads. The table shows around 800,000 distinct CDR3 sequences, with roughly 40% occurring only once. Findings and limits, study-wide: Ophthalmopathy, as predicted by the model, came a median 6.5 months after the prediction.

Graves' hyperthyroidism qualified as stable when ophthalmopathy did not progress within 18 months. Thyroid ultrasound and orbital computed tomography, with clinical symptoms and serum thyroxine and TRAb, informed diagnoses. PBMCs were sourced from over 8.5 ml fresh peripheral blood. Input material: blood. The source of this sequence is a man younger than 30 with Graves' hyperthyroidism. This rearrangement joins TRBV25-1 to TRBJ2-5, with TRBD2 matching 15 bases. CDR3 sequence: CASGLAGGPETQYF. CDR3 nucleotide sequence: TGTGCCAGCGGACTAGCGGGAGGGCCGGAGACCCAGTACTTC.